A single sample is the source of the 2 T cell receptor beta chains below, sequenced in a study of blood T cell repertoires in COVID-19. The assay was immunoSEQ multiplex PCR, and TCRdb's table has in-frame clones only and misses some. Among tens of thousands of clones listed, roughly nine tenths were seen once. The specimen sequenced was peripheral blood. Receptor source: a man in his fifties with COVID-19, enrolled during active disease.

This clone turned up a few times. The chain is built from TRBV6-2 or TRBV6-3 and TRBJ2-2; tentative D call: TRBD1 (6 bases). V lost 6 bases to trimming and J lost 2 bases, with 10 bases between them. CDR1 and CDR2 from the germline V gene are MNHEY and SVGEGT. The CDR3 contains 14 residues. The CDR3 protein is CASSQGTNTGELFF. The DNA for the CDR3 is TGTGCCAGCAGCCAAGGGACAAACACCGGGGAGCTGTTTTTT.

The rearrangement joins TRBV29-1 to TRBJ1-3, with D unclear. This CDR3 has 16 residues. Germline V gives CDR1 SQVTM, CDR2 ANQGSEA. Trimming pared 0 bases from V and 0 bases from J, leaving 12 bases between. The CDR3 protein is CSVEDVYSPSGNTIYF. The CDR3 DNA is TGCAGCGTTGAAGATGTCTACAGCCCCTCTGGAAACACCATATATTTT.